Below, 21 T cell receptor beta chains from the same sample are listed, as sequenced in a study of blood T cells in healthy people across ages. A second PCR, run for about 6 to 11 cycles, used a sample-barcoded 5' primer plus a J-beta primer mix. In TCRdb, the 5' RACE reads were re-called with MiXCR into one record per CDR3 protein. The table lists about 1.1 million distinct CDR3 sequences, roughly two fifths of them singletons. Sequenced sample: blood. The receptor source for this set is a man younger than 35 in good health.

This clonotype was counted only a few times. The chain carries TRBV12-3 or TRBV12-4 and TRBJ1-2; a possible D gene is TRBD1 (5 bases). This CDR3 contains 13 residues. V was cut by 8 bases and J by 4 bases, with 14 bases left in between. In DNA form, the CDR3 reads TGTGCCAGCTCTGGTTGGGACTCCTATGGCTACACCTTC. Translation: CASSGWDSYGYTF.

This clonotype was detected only a few times. This may arise from a read error, as a much more abundant clone is one base away. The V and J genes are TRBV4-3 and TRBJ2-1, with D perhaps matching TRBD1 (5 bases). V shed 0 bases and J shed 0 bases, with 6 bases lying between them. There are 15 residues in the CDR3. Looked up from germline, CDR1 is LGHNA and CDR2 is YSLEER. This CDR3 reads CASSQDRVSYNEQFF. For the CDR3, the DNA is TGCGCCAGCAGCCAAGACAGGGTCTCCTACAATGAGCAGTTCTTC.

The chain recombines TRBV6-6 with TRBJ1-1; no reliable D call. The V and J ends lost 2 bases and 1 base respectively, with 8 bases between them. Germline V lookup: CDR1 MNHNY, CDR2 SVGAGI (reference sequence). The CDR3 runs 14 residues. CDR3 region: CASSYPHKNTEAFF. CDR3 coding DNA: TGTGCCAGCAGTTACCCCCACAAGAACACTGAAGCTTTCTTT.

This clonotype was recorded many times. The chain combines TRBV9 with TRBJ2-5, with D possibly TRBD1 on 5 matching bases. This CDR3 spans 14 amino acids. V dropped 0 bases and J dropped 5 bases, with 11 bases sitting between them. Germline V gives CDR1 SGDLS, CDR2 YYNGEE. CDR3 sequence: CASSVALGAETQYF. As DNA, the CDR3 is TGTGCCAGCAGCGTAGCCCTAGGGGCGGAGACCCAGTACTTC.

This clonotype was seen a few times. The chain couples TRBV27 to TRBJ1-2, with D possibly TRBD1 on 5 matching bases. CDR3 length: 13 residues. With 6 bases removed from V and 7 bases from J, the gap between germline ends came to 15 bases. Germline V gives CDR1 MNHEY, CDR2 SMNVEV (reference sequence). CDR3 sequence reads: CASSQTVEPGYTF. In DNA, the CDR3 is TGTGCCAGCAGCCAGACAGTGGAACCTGGCTACACCTTC.

The chain has TRBV5-4 and TRBJ2-3; 8 nucleotides align to TRBD1. The CDR3 extends over 16 amino acids. Trimming cost V 4 bases and J 3 bases; bases outside gene matches: 10. Germline values: CDR1 SGHNT, CDR2 YYREEE (reference sequence). The CDR3 reads CASSPQTGVGTDTQYF. CDR3 DNA sequence: TGTGCCAGCAGCCCCCAGACAGGGGTAGGGACAGATACGCAGTATTTT.

This clonotype was counted only a few times. The DNA for the CDR3 is TGTGCCAGCAGTTACGGCACCTCAGGCCATGAGCAGTACTTC. The encoded protein is CASSYGTSGHEQYF. The chain uses TRBV6-2 or TRBV6-3 and TRBJ2-5; no clear D. V dropped 2 bases and J dropped 11 bases, with 18 bases sitting between them. Germline V gene sequence: CDR1 MNHEY, CDR2 SVGEGT. There are 14 residues in the CDR3.

The J gene is TRBJ1-1, the V gene TRBV6-5; D may be TRBD1 (6 bases). The CDR3 runs 14 residues. Germline V gene sequence: CDR1 MNHEY, CDR2 SVGAGI. V gave up 0 bases and J gave up 10 bases, with 15 bases separating them. The CDR3 region has the DNA TGTGCCAGCAGTTACTCAGAGGACAGCCTCGGAGCTTTCTTT. Translating it yields CASSYSEDSLGAFF.

The V and J genes are TRBV5-1 and TRBJ2-2, with D possibly being TRBD2 (5 bases). V was cut by 0 bases and J by 5 bases, with 8 bases left in between. Germline V gene sequence: CDR1 SGHRS, CDR2 YFSETQ. There are 14 residues in the CDR3. In DNA form, the CDR3 reads TGCGCCAGCAGCTTGGCCTGGGAGACCGGGGAGCTGTTTTTT. This gives the protein CASSLAWETGELFF.

In its sample, this clonotype was seen a few times. V gene TRBV2 combines with J gene TRBJ1-2, with D unclear. With 7 bases removed from V and 3 bases from J, the gap between germline ends came to 9 bases. The CDR3 is 12 residues long. The germline gives CDR1 SNHLY, CDR2 FYNNEI. The CDR3 DNA reads as TGTGCCAGCAACTCACCCGACTATGGCTACACCTTC. It translates to CASNSPDYGYTF.

A single count supports this clonotype. This chain links TRBV7-2 with TRBJ1-2, with D hard to call. V dropped 2 bases and J dropped 0 bases, with 16 bases sitting between them. The CDR3 has 17 residues. Germline CDR1 is SGHTA and CDR2 is FQGNSA. The CDR3 DNA is TGTGCCAGCAGCTTACATGGCCCGGGGATCTCTAACTATGGCTACACCTTC. Protein sequence: CASSLHGPGISNYGYTF.

This chain joins TRBV29-1 and TRBJ1-4, with D possibly being TRBD1 (5 bases). The CDR3 spans 14 residues. The V end was cut by 3 bases, the J end by 6 bases, with 14 bases between. Germline-derived CDR1 and CDR2 are SQVTM and ANQGSEA. CDR3 DNA sequence: TGCAGCGTTGATGGGGTGGGGGGGGATGAAAAACTGTTTTTT. It yields the protein CSVDGVGGDEKLFF.

The chain carries TRBV6-6 and TRBJ1-5; 9 bases line up with TRBD1. The CDR3 covers 14 residues. Germline V CDR1 and CDR2: MNHNY, SVGAGI (reference sequence). Trimming removed 5 bases from V and 7 bases from J; junction bases left unmatched: 6. CDR3 protein: CASSARQGEQPQHF. The CDR3 DNA is TGTGCCAGCAGTGCCCGACAGGGGGAACAGCCCCAGCATTTT.

CDR3 region: CASSSEYTEAFF. Written as DNA, the CDR3 is TGTGCCAGCAGCTCCGAGTACACTGAAGCTTTCTTT. The chain carries TRBV6-2 or TRBV6-3 and TRBJ1-1; no clear D. Germline V gene lookup returns CDR1 MNHEY and CDR2 SVGEGT. V was clipped by 6 bases and J by 3 bases, with 8 bases between them. The CDR3 covers 12 residues.

In this sample, this clonotype turned up a few times. The V and J genes are TRBV20-1 and TRBJ2-5; TRBD1 might be the D (5 bases). The CDR3 consists of 13 residues. Trimming took 6 bases from V and 1 from J, leaving 12 bases between them. CDR1 and CDR2 (germline): DFQATT, SNEGSKA (reference sequence). CDR3 DNA: TGCAGTGCGGGCCTCAGGGCCCAAGAGACCCAGTACTTC. Translating it yields CSAGLRAQETQYF.

CDR3 in amino acids: CASSGRAHYNEQYF. The CDR3 DNA follows: TGTGCCAGCAGCGGGCGAGCCCACTACAATGAGCAGTACTTC. The chain combines TRBV11-2 with TRBJ2-7, with unresolved D. V was trimmed by 5 bases and J by 7 bases, leaving 18 bases between them. From germline, CDR1 is SGHAT and CDR2 FQNNGV. The CDR3 consists of 14 residues.

This clonotype was seen a handful of times. The genes are TRBV5-1 and TRBJ2-1; the D is unclear. V lost 0 bases and J 0 bases, leaving 13 bases between the germline ends. The CDR3 runs to 17 residues. Looked up from germline, CDR1 is SGHRS and CDR2 is YFSETQ. In DNA form, the CDR3 reads TGCGCCAGCAGCTTGGGGGGATATCTCACCTCCTACAATGAGCAGTTCTTC. Residues: CASSLGGYLTSYNEQFF.

This clonotype was recorded only once. The chain has TRBV6-2 or TRBV6-3 and TRBJ1-6; the D gene is possibly TRBD1 (6 bases). The CDR3 is 14 residues long. V lost 7 bases and J 7 bases, leaving 14 bases between the germline ends. Looked up from germline, CDR1 is MNHEY and CDR2 is SVGEGT. The CDR3 is CASTETGRNSPLHF. The CDR3, as DNA: TGTGCCAGCACCGAGACAGGTCGGAATTCACCCCTCCACTTT.

This chain uses TRBV29-1 with TRBJ1-2, with 9 bases lining up with TRBD1. Germline CDR1 SQVTM, CDR2 ANQGSEA. The CDR3 is 13 amino acids. Unmatched junction bases numbered 6, after V lost 6 bases and J lost 4 bases. Written as DNA, the CDR3 is TGCAGCGTCCAGGGACAGGGCCTCTATGGCTACACCTTC. Translating it yields CSVQGQGLYGYTF.

This clonotype was detected a few times. The chain is built from TRBV6-2 or TRBV6-3 and TRBJ2-1, with 13 nucleotides matching TRBD2. CDR3 size: 19 residues. The V segment lost 6 bases and the J segment 3 bases; nucleotides outside the gene matches: 14. Germline CDR1 and CDR2: MNHEY and SVGEGT. The CDR3 coding sequence is TGTGCCAGCAGACAACAGCCCCTACTAGCGGGGGGGGTCTACAATGAGCAGTTCTTC. The encoded protein is CASRQQPLLAGGVYNEQFF.

The genes are TRBV4-3 and TRBJ1-1; D is perhaps TRBD1 (6 bases). The CDR3 sequence is 15 residues long. V was cut by 2 bases and J by 1 base, with 11 bases left in between. Per the germline V gene, CDR1 is LGHNA and CDR2 is YSLEER. The CDR3 DNA reads as TGCGCCAGCAGCCAAACCTTGACAGGGAACACTGAAGCTTTCTTT. Amino acids: CASSQTLTGNTEAFF.